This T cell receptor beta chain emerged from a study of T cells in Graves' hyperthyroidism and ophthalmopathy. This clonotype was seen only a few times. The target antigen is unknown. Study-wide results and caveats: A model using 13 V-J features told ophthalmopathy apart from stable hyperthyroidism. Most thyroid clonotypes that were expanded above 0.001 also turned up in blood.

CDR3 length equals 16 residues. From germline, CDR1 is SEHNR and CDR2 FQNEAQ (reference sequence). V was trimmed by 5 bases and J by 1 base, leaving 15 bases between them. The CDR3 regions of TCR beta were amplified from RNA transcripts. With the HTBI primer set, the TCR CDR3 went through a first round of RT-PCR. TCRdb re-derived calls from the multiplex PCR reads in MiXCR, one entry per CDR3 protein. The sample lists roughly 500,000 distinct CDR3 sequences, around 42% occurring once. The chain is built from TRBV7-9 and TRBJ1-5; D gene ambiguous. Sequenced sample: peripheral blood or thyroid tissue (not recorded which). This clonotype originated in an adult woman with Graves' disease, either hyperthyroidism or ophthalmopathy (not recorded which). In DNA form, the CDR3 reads TGTGCCAGCAGCCTTGGCGGGTTAGGAAGCAATCAGCCCCAGCATTTT. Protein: CASSLGGLGSNQPQHF.